This TCR beta chain was identified in a study of T cell changes during pregnancy in multiple sclerosis. The table came from immunoSEQ multiplex PCR; TCRdb's copy has only in-frame clones and leaves some out. In the table there are roughly 80,000 clones, roughly 94% of which are singletons. The sample holds one count of this clone. The sample consisted of peripheral blood, taken before pregnancy. This clonotype was sampled from a female donor with multiple sclerosis, enrolled in a pregnancy study.

The CDR3 region has the DNA TGCGCCAGCAGCTTACGCGGAATCCAAGAGACCCAGTACTTC. Its translation: CASSLRGIQETQYF. The chain uses TRBV5-1 and TRBJ2-5, with unresolved D. The CDR3 contains 14 residues. The V end lost 2 bases, the J end lost 1 base, and 9 bases lay between the germline ends. Germline values: CDR1 SGHRS, CDR2 YFSETQ.